The T cell receptor beta chain under discussion was sequenced for a study of T cell repertoires in cytomegalovirus infection. Overall study context: Use of recently identified HLA-C-restricted and well-studied HLA-B-restricted CMV epitopes was part of the study. Evidence of both CMV infection and a matching HLA type came from public TCR beta signatures. Overall study results and limits: CMV-specific HLA-C-restricted TCR beta clonotypes dominated the ex vivo response.

Germline loops: CDR1 MNHEY, CDR2 SMNVEV (reference sequence). Between the trimmed V and J ends, which lost 4 bases and 6 bases, there was a span of 13 bases. The CDR3 is 14 residues long. TCRdb used MiXCR to reprocess the reads, holding one entry per CDR3 protein. The table lists around 69,000 distinct CDR3 sequences, about 27% of them singletons, with roughly 60% in the top ten. About this clonotype itself: Its antigen is not identified.

The sample here was CD8+ T cells from cultured PBMCs, taken from culture after CMV antigen stimulation. This sequence was found in a human donor in good health (CMV status not recorded). Some clones in this sample may be carry-over from other donors' samples. The chain recombines TRBV27 with TRBJ2-1; D is unresolved. The CDR3 protein is CASSSHPRANEQFF. The CDR3 region has the DNA TGTGCCAGCAGTTCTCACCCCCGAGCCAATGAGCAGTTCTTC.